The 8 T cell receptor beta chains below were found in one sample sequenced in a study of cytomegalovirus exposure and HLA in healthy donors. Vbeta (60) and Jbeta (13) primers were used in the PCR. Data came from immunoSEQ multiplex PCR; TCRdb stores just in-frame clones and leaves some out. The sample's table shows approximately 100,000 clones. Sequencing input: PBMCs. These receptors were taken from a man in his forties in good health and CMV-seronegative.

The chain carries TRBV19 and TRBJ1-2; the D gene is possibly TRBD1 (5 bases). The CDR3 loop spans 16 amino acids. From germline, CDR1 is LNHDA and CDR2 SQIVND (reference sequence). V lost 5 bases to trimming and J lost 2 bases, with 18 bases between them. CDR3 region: CASSPLVQGSNYGYTF. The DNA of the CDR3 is TGTGCCAGTAGTCCCCTTGTGCAGGGCAGCAACTATGGCTACACCTTC.

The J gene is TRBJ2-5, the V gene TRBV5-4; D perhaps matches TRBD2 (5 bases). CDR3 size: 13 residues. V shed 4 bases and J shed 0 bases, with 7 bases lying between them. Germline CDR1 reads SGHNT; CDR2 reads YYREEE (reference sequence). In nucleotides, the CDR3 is TGTGCCAGCAGCGGGGAGTACCAAGAGACCCAGTACTTC. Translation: CASSGEYQETQYF.

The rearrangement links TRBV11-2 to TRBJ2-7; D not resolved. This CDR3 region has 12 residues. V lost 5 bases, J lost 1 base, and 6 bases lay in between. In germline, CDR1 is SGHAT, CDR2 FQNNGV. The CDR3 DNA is TGTGCCAGCAGCGCAACATCCTACGAGCAGTACTTC. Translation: CASSATSYEQYF.

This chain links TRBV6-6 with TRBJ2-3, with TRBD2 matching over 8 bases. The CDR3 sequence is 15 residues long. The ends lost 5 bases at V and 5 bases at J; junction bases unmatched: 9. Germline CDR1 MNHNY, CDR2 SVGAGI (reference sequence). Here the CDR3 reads CASSHPGTSIDTQYF. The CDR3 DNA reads TGTGCCAGCAGTCACCCCGGGACTAGTATAGATACGCAGTATTTT.

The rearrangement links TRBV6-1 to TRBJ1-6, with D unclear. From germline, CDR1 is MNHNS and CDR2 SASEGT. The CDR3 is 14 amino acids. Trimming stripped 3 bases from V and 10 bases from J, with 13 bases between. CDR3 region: CASSDNSYFSPLHF. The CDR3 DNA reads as TGTGCCAGCAGTGACAACAGTTACTTCTCACCCCTCCACTTT.

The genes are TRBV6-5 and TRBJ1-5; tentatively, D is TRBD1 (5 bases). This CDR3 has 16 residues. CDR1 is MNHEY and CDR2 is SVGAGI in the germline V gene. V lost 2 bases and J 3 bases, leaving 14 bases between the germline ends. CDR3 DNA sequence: TGTGCCAGCAGTTACGGTCGGGGGGGTACCAATCAGCCCCAGCATTTT. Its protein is CASSYGRGGTNQPQHF.

The DNA of the CDR3 is TGTGCCAGCAGCTTAGGTACAGGGGGCCGATACTACGAGCAGTACTTC. This codes for CASSLGTGGRYYEQYF. This chain joins TRBV7-6 and TRBJ2-7; 9 bases map to TRBD1. The CDR3 is 16 residues long. The J segment lost 3 bases and the V segment lost 1 base, leaving 7 bases of the junction unmatched. Germline V gives CDR1 SGHVS, CDR2 FNYEAQ.

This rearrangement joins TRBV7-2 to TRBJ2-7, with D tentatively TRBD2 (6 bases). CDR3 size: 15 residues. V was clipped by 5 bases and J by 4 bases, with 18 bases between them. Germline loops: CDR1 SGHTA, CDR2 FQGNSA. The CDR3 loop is CASSPGGSGWYEQYF. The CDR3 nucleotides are TGTGCCAGCAGCCCCGGGGGTAGCGGCTGGTACGAGCAGTACTTC.